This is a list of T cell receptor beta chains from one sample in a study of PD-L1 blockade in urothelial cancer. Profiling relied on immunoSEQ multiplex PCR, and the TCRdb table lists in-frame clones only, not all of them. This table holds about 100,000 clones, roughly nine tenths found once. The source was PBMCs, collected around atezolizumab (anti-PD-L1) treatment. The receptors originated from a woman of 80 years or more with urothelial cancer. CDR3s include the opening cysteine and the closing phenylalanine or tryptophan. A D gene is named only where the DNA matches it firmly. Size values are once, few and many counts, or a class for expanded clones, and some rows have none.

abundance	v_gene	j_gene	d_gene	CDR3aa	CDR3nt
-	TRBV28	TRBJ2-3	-	CASSLGRSGTDTQYF	TGTGCCAGCAGTTTAGGCCGGAGTGGTACAGATACGCAGTATTTT
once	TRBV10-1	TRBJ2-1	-	CASSESSSPLHEQFF	TGCGCCAGCAGTGAGTCCTCTTCACCACTGCATGAGCAGTTCTTC
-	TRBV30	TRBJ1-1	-	CAGELTLEAFF	TGTGCCGGGGAGCTTACCCTTGAAGCTTTCTTT
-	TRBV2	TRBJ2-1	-	CASSRAYNEQFF	TGTGCCAGCAGCCGGGCCTACAATGAGCAGTTCTTC
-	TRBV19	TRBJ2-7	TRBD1	CASRRTRQGREYEQYF	TGTGCCAGTAGACGAACTCGACAGGGTAGGGAATACGAGCAGTACTTC
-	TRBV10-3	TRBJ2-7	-	CAISEGGDEQYF	TGTGCCATCAGTGAAGGGGGGGACGAGCAGTACTTC
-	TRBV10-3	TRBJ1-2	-	CAISDGGSSYGYTF	TGTGCCATCAGTGACGGGGGAAGTAGCTATGGCTACACCTTC
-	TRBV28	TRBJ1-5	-	CASSLRGYQPQHF	TGTGCCAGCAGTTTAAGGGGGTATCAGCCCCAGCATTTT
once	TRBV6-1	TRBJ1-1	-	CASMMEGGNTEAFF	TGTGCCAGCATGATGGAAGGGGGTAACACTGAAGCTTTCTTT
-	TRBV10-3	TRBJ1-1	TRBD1	CAITRDRLNTEAFF	TGTGCCATCACAAGGGACAGATTGAACACTGAAGCTTTCTTT
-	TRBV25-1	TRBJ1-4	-	CASSEWEGQKEKLFF	TGTGCCAGCAGTGAATGGGAGGGGCAGAAGGAAAAACTGTTTTTT
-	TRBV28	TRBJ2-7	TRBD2	CASSASGPPTYEQYF	TGTGCCAGCAGTGCTAGCGGTCCCCCAACCTACGAGCAGTACTTC
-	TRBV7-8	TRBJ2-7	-	CASSYSYSYEQYF	TGTGCCAGCAGCTACTCATACAGCTACGAGCAGTACTTC
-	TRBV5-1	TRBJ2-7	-	CASSLARTVGNEQYF	TGCGCCAGCAGCTTGGCGAGGACAGTGGGCAACGAGCAGTACTTC
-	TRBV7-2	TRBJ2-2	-	CASSLARHSPRGELFF	TGTGCCAGCAGCTTAGCCAGACACTCGCCTCGCGGGGAGCTGTTTTTT
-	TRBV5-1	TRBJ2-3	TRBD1	CASTRTGTGTDTQYF	TGCGCCAGCACCAGGACAGGGACGGGCACAGATACGCAGTATTTT